Listed here are 14 T cell receptor beta chains from one sample, sequenced in a study of blood T cell repertoires in COVID-19. TCRdb's table, derived via immunoSEQ multiplex PCR, lists solely in-frame clones and lacks some. The sample lists 90,000 to 110,000 clones, approximately 82% occurring once. Input material: peripheral blood. These TCRs come from a woman aged 55-70 years with acute or convalescent COVID-19.

With regard to this clone: This sample also contains other DNA sequences that code for the same CDR3. The rearrangement uses TRBV18 and TRBJ1-1; no clear D. Trimming took 3 bases from V and 2 from J, leaving 7 bases between them. The CDR3 contains 13 residues. CDR1 is KGHSH, CDR2 LQKENI, per germline. DNA for the CDR3: TGTGCCAGCTCACCGAGCGGTAACACTGAAGCTTTCTTT. Translating gives CASSPSGNTEAFF.

The chain recombines TRBV9 with TRBJ2-5; D gene unclear. The CDR3 extends over 13 amino acids. V lost 0 bases, J lost 1 base, and 4 bases lay in between. In germline, CDR1 is SGDLS, CDR2 YYNGEE. The CDR3 nucleotides read TGTGCCAGCAGCGTAGAGAGCCAAGAGACCCAGTACTTC. Translation gives CASSVESQETQYF.

The V call is TRBV29-1, the J call TRBJ1-2; a possible D gene is TRBD1 (6 bases). Between the trimmed V and J ends, which lost 4 bases and 4 bases, there was a span of 13 bases. The CDR3 runs 13 residues. Germline CDR1 reads SQVTM; CDR2 reads ANQGSEA. CDR3 residues: CSVAGATLYGYTF. The CDR3, as DNA: TGCAGCGTTGCAGGGGCCACCCTCTATGGCTACACCTTC.

This chain uses TRBV6-1 with TRBJ2-1; 11 nucleotides match TRBD2. The CDR3 is 16 amino acids. CDR1 is MNHNS, CDR2 SASEGT, per germline. V shed 4 bases and J 4 bases; nucleotides not matched to a gene: 6. The CDR3: CASSAELAGVYNEQFF. Here the CDR3 DNA reads TGTGCCAGCAGTGCCGAACTAGCGGGGGTTTACAATGAGCAGTTCTTC.

The rearrangement links TRBV5-1 to TRBJ2-1; TRBD1 aligns across 9 bases. Germline CDR1 is SGHRS and CDR2 is YFSETQ. The CDR3 spans 15 residues. J gave up 5 bases and V 4 bases, and 7 bases lay outside the gene matches. CDR3 loop: CASSPGQGINNEQFF. The CDR3 region has the DNA TGCGCCAGCAGCCCCGGACAGGGGATAAACAATGAGCAGTTCTTC.

This clone appeared once. The rearrangement links TRBV6-6 to TRBJ2-1; 7 bases are a match to TRBD2. CDR1 and CDR2 from the germline V gene are MNHNY and SVGAGI (reference sequence). This CDR3 comprises 15 residues. V shed 2 bases, J shed 6 bases, and the junction held 7 bases outside the gene matches. The CDR3 bases are TGTGCCAGCAGTTACCCGCCAGCGGGGTCCAATGAGCAGTTCTTC. It yields the protein CASSYPPAGSNEQFF.

This clone was counted a single time. This chain connects TRBV30 to TRBJ1-5; 7 nucleotides align to TRBD1. Germline lookup yields CDR1 GTSNPN and CDR2 SVGIG (reference sequence). The CDR3 has 15 residues. The J segment lost 1 base and the V segment lost 1 base, leaving 4 bases of the junction unmatched. CDR3 nucleotides: TGTGCCTGGAGTGGTGCAGGGGGGAGCAATCAGCCCCAGCATTTT. Translated, it gives CAWSGAGGSNQPQHF.

The V gene is TRBV12-3 or TRBV12-4, the J gene TRBJ2-5; D not certain. Trimming took off 0 bases at V and 5 bases at J, with 4 bases between the two ends. This CDR3 has 12 amino acids. The CDR3 here is CASSLARETQYF. CDR3 nucleotides: TGTGCCAGCAGTTTAGCTCGGGAGACCCAGTACTTC.

The sample holds a few counts of this clone. The gene calls are TRBV3-1 (or the pseudogene TRBV3-2) and TRBJ2-7; the D gene is possibly TRBD2 (5 bases). The germline V and J ends were trimmed by 4 bases and 2 bases, with 18 bases remaining between them. Germline V lookup: CDR1 LGHDT, CDR2 YNNKEL (reference sequence). The CDR3 contains 16 residues. The CDR3 DNA reads TGTGCCAGCAGCCGCCAGTCGACAAGCGGACCCTACGAGCAGTACTTC. Its translation: CASSRQSTSGPYEQYF.

The rearrangement joins TRBV4-2 to TRBJ2-4; D uncertain. CDR1 is LGHNA and CDR2 is YNFKEQ in the germline V gene. CDR3 length: 16 residues. Trimming removed 3 bases at V and 9 bases at J, with 21 bases between. Here the CDR3 DNA reads TGTGCCAGCAGCCACCTCGCCCGGGTCCTTTGGAGCATTCAGTACTTC. It encodes CASSHLARVLWSIQYF.

A single count supports this clone. The chain couples TRBV28 to TRBJ2-7; 10 nucleotides match TRBD2. CDR1 is MDHEN, CDR2 SYDVKM, per germline. There are 14 residues in the CDR3. The J segment lost 5 bases and the V segment lost 3 bases, leaving 4 bases of the junction unmatched. The CDR3 loop reads CASSFLAGVHEQYF. The CDR3 bases are TGTGCCAGCAGTTTTCTAGCGGGAGTGCACGAGCAGTACTTC.

This clone was seen more than once but under ten times. The genes are TRBV9 and TRBJ2-1; 7 positions match TRBD1. CDR1 is SGDLS, CDR2 YYNGEE, per germline. The CDR3 contains 16 residues. V trimming: 4 bases; J trimming: 4 bases; junction bases outside the gene matches: 11. The chain's CDR3 is CASSTGQTYKYNEQFF. Here the CDR3 DNA reads TGTGCCAGCAGCACGGGACAGACCTACAAATACAATGAGCAGTTCTTC.

The V call is TRBV5-1, the J call TRBJ2-3, with 7 bases lining up with TRBD1. The V and J ends lost 4 bases and 1 base, in that order; junction bases with no gene match: 6. This CDR3 is built from 15 residues. From germline, CDR1 is SGHRS and CDR2 YFSETQ. Written as DNA, the CDR3 is TGCGCCAGCAGCCCAGGGGGTCTACGCACAGATACGCAGTATTTT. Translated: CASSPGGLRTDTQYF.

This chain connects TRBV6-5 to TRBJ1-1, with D perhaps TRBD1 (5 bases). From germline, CDR1 is MNHEY and CDR2 SVGAGI. There are 14 residues in the CDR3. V shed 6 bases and J shed 2 bases, with 13 bases lying between them. CDR3 region: CASSRQRINTEAFF. The CDR3 DNA follows: TGTGCCAGCAGCAGACAGAGAATTAACACTGAAGCTTTCTTT.